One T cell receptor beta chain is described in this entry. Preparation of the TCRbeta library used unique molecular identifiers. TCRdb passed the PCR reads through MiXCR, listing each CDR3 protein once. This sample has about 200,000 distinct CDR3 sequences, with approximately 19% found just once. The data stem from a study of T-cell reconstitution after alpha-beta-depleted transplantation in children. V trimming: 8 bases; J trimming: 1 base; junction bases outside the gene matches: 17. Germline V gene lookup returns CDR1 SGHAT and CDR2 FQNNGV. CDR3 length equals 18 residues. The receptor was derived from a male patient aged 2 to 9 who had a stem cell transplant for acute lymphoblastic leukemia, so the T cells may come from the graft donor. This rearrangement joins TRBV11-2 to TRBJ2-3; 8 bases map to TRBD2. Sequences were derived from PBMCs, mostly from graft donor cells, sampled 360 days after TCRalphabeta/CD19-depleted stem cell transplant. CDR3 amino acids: CASWGLVGFDSGTDTQYF. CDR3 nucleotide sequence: TGTGCCAGCTGGGGACTAGTTGGGTTCGATAGTGGCACAGATACGCAGTATTTT.